This T cell receptor (beta chain) emerged from a study of read filtering for tumor transcriptome and immune sequencing. As for the study in general: Among patients, approximately 17 were male and about 15 female, aged about 40 to 90 (mean about 69). Revised staging placed eight or nine patients in R-ISS I, roughly 16 in II, more than five in III.

CDR1 is SGHNT and CDR2 is YENEEA in the germline V gene. The V end was cut by 2 bases, the J end by 5 bases, with 16 bases between. The CDR3 loop spans 15 amino acids. Bone marrow was sampled from every patient at the time of active disease. Whole-study results and caveats: This fraction held mixed bone marrow immune cells after CD138-negative sorting.

This library used roughly 430 ng RNA and molecular barcoded adaptors spanning alpha/delta and beta/gamma chains. One entry per CDR3 protein, called by TCRdb with MiXCR from the reads. The table has tens of thousands of distinct CDR3 sequences, about a fifth seen once; the top ten hold over 12%. This clonotype was observed many times. What it binds is not known. A clone one base away is much larger, so this may be a read error. Sequenced: a population of CD138-negative cells sorted from bone marrow. This chain uses TRBV11-3 with TRBJ2-7; tentative D call: TRBD1 (5 bases). This receptor was taken from a donor aged 40 or older with multiple myeloma. CDR3 region: CASSLKVARGHEQYF. The CDR3 coding sequence is TGTGCCAGCAGCTTAAAGGTCGCTAGGGGTCACGAGCAGTACTTC. Full variable domain (outside the CDR3, taken from reference TRBV11-3 and TRBJ2-7): EAGVVQSPRYKIIEKKQPVAFWCNPISGHNTLYWYLQNLGQGPELLIRYENEEAVDDSQLPKDRFSAERLKGVDSTLKIQPAELGDSAVYLCASSLKVARGHEQYFGPGTRLTVT.